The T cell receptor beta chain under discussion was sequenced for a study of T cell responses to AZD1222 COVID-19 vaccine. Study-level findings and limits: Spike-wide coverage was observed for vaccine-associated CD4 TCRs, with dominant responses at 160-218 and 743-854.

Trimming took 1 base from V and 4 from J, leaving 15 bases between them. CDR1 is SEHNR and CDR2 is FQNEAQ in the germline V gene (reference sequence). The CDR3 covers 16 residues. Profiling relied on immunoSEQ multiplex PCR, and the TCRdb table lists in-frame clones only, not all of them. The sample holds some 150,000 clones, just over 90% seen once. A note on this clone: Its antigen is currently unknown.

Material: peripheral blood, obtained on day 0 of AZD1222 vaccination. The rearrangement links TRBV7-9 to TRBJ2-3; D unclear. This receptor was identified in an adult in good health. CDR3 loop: CASSLVWDSRADTQYF. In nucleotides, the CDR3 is TGTGCCAGCAGCTTAGTGTGGGATTCCAGAGCAGATACGCAGTATTTT.